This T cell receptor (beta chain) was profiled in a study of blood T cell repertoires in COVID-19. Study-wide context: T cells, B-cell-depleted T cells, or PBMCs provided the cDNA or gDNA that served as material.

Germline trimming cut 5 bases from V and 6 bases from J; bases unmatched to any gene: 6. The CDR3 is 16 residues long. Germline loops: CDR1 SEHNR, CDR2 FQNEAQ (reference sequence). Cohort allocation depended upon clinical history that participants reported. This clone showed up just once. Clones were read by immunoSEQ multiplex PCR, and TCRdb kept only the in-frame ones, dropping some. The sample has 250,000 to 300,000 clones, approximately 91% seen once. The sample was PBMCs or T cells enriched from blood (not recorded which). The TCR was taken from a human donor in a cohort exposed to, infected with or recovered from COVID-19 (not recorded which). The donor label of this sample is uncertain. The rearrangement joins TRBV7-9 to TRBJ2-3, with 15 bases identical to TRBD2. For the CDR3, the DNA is TGTGCCAGCAGCCCTCCCGGGACTAGCGGGGGGGATACGCAGTATTTT. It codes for CASSPPGTSGGDTQYF.